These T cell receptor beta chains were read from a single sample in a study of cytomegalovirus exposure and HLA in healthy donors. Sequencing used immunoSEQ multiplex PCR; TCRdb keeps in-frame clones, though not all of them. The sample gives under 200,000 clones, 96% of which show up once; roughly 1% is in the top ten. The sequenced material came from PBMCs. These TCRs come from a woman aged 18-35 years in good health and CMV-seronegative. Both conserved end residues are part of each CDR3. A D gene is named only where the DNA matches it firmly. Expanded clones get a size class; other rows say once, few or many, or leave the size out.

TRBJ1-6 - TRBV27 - CASSFRGRSSYNSPLHF TGTGCCAGCAGTTTCCGGGGAAGAAGCTCCTATAATTCACCCCTCCACTTT
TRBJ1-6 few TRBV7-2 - CASNRPAVEPLHF TGTGCCAGCAACCGACCCGCGGTTGAGCCCCTCCACTTT
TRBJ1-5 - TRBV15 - CATSRDIGGNQPQHF TGTGCCACCAGCAGAGACATTGGAGGGAATCAGCCCCAGCATTTT
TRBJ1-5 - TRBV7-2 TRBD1 CASSPDRSEPQHF TGTGCCAGCAGCCCGGACAGGTCGGAGCCCCAGCATTTT
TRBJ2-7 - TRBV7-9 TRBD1 CASSPSTGTGWKQYF TGTGCCAGCAGCCCGTCAACCGGGACAGGGTGGAAGCAGTACTTC
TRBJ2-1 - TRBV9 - CASSGATSFSYNEQFF TGTGCCAGCAGCGGGGCTACTAGTTTCTCCTACAATGAGCAGTTCTTC
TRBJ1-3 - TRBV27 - CASNLKEGSGNTIYF TGTGCCAGCAACCTAAAGGAGGGCTCTGGAAACACCATATATTTT
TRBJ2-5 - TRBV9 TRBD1 CASSTPGTGGETQYF TGTGCCAGCAGCACACCCGGGACAGGGGGAGAGACCCAGTACTTC
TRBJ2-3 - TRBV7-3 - CASSYTGETDTQYF TGTGCCAGCAGCTACACCGGGGAGACAGATACGCAGTATTTT
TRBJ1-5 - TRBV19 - CASHRDGNQPQHF TGTGCCAGTCACAGGGATGGTAATCAGCCCCAGCATTTT
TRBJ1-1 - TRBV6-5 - CASSYPGNTEAFF TGTGCCAGCAGTTATCCGGGGAACACTGAAGCTTTCTTT
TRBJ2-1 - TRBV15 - CATSRVGGYNEQFF TGTGCCACCAGCAGAGTAGGGGGATACAATGAGCAGTTCTTC
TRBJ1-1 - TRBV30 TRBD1 CAWRQRDRANTEAFF TGTGCCTGGAGGCAAAGGGACAGGGCGAACACTGAAGCTTTCTTT
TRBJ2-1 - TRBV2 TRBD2 CASRDGSSGGRYNEQFF TGTGCCAGCAGGGACGGATCGAGCGGGGGGAGGTACAATGAGCAGTTCTTC
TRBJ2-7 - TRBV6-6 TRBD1 CASSLGGQGYEQYF TGTGCCAGCAGTTTAGGGGGACAGGGGTACGAGCAGTACTTC
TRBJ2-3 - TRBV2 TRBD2 CASSPTGGAEDTQYF TGTGCCAGCAGCCCGACCGGGGGGGCAGAAGATACGCAGTATTTT
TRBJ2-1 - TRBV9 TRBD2 CASSVRGSGGSGGEQFF TGTGCCAGCAGCGTACGGGGGAGCGGGGGGTCGGGCGGGGAGCAGTTCTTC
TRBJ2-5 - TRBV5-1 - CASSLAVRETQYF TGCGCCAGCAGCTTGGCCGTTCGGGAGACCCAGTACTTC
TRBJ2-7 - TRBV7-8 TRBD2 CASSLWRGDSTYEQYF TGTGCCAGCAGCTTATGGCGGGGGGATTCGACCTACGAGCAGTACTTC
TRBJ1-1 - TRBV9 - CASSVVSGVPEAFF TGTGCCAGCAGCGTAGTTTCGGGAGTCCCTGAAGCTTTCTTT
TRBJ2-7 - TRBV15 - CATSREKTGSYEQYF TGTGCCACCAGCAGAGAAAAAACTGGGAGCTACGAGCAGTACTTC
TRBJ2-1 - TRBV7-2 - CASSLGGLGEQFF TGTGCCAGCAGCTTAGGGGGGCTGGGTGAGCAGTTCTTC
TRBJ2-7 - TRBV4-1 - CASSQSTGSYEQYF TGCGCCAGCAGCCAATCGACAGGCTCCTACGAGCAGTACTTC
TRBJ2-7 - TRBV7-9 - CASLPVDFTLTYEQYF TGTGCCAGCCTCCCCGTGGACTTCACCCTAACCTACGAGCAGTACTTC
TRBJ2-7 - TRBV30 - CAWSWRSSYEQYF TGTGCCTGGAGTTGGAGGAGCTCCTACGAGCAGTACTTC
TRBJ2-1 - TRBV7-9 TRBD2 CASSLERGVAYNEQFF TGTGCCAGCAGCTTAGAGCGGGGGGTAGCCTACAATGAGCAGTTCTTC
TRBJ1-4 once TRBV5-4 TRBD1 CASSLDGTGEVEKLFF TGTGCCAGCAGCTTGGACGGCACAGGGGAAGTAGAAAAACTGTTTTTT